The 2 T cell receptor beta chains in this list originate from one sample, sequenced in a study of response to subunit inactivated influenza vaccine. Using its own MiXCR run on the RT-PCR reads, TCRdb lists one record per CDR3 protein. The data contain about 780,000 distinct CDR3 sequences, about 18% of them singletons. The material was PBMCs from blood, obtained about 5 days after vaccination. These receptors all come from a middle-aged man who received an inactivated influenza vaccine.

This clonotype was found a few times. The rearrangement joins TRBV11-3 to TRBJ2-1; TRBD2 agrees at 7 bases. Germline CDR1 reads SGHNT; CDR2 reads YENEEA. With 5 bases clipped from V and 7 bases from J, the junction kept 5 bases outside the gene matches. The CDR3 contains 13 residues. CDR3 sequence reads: CASSPMGGNEQFF. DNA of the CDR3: TGTGCCAGCAGCCCCATGGGGGGGAATGAGCAGTTCTTC.

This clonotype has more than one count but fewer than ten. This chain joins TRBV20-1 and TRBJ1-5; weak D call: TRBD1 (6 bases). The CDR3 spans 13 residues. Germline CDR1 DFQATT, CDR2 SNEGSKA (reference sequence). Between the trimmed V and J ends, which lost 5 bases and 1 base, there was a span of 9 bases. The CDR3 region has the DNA TGCAGTGCTTCAGGGGAGAGCAATCAGCCCCAGCATTTT. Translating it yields CSASGESNQPQHF.